This TCR beta chain was sequenced during a study of T cell responses to AZD1222 COVID-19 vaccine (dated by TCRdb to about 2021). General notes on the study: Because spike-specific TCR depth and breadth did not differ between the two schedules, AZD1222 recipients who got a second dose at roughly 4 weeks were pooled with those who got a second dose at roughly 12 weeks. Trial participants were enrolled by age into 18-55, 56-69 and 70-plus year subgroups, with around 140, 26 and 57 TCR-sequenced participants respectively. TCR sequencing covered fewer than 250 trial participants: some 210 given two doses of AZD1222 and some 25 given two doses of MenACWY control vaccine. What the authors observed across the whole study: Most participants were white British and females outnumbered males, and the authors suggested that clonal diversity may have been underestimated. Conclusions about previously exposed vaccinees are limited, since just a handful of AZD1222 recipients were seropositive for SARS-CoV-2 at baseline. Because no samples from the day 14 peak response were available, repertoires could be characterized only after the peak T cell response. Epitopes outside the regions mutated in the B.1.351 and B.1.1.7 variants were reportedly recognized by nearly half of the unique spike-specific TCRs. In the small 56-69-year group, the increase in depth fell short of significance, most likely because of low power. After two AZD1222 doses, spike-specific TCR breadth and depth were significantly higher than at day 0 and than in MenACWY recipients. Vaccine-associated CD4 TCRs spanned the whole spike protein, with dominant responses in regions 160-218 and 743-854.

The CDR3 regions of human TCRbeta chains were analyzed by immunosequencing. From the authors' description of their analysis: Repertoire TCRs were checked for matches against a reference library of SARS-CoV-2-specific TCRs that had been generated using the MIRA antigen-specificity platform. Breadth meant the fraction of unique TCRs that were SARS-CoV-2-associated, whereas depth meant the fraction of total T cells that were SARS-CoV-2-associated. Each spike-specific TCR was assigned to its reactive spike region and to a CD4 or CD8 class using the MIRA data. Log10-transformed breadth and depth values were compared by one-way ANOVA with Sidak's multiple comparisons tests. TCRdb re-hosts the immuneACCESS table, in-frame sequences only. Its copies lack some clones; in the studies checked, an unresolved V gene accounts for under half of them, and the cause for the rest is not known. V and J calls plus clone size are reproduced from that table; the DNA served to infer D and trimming. Present in this sample are a few hundred thousand clones, approximately 93% of which were seen just once. The ten largest make up less than 0.6% of the sample.

As regards this clone: Its binding antigen is unknown. Per-base quality was not reported, and no clone a single base away is much larger than it.

The time point label, as the study defines it: baseline before first vaccination. Vaccinee samples came from UK trials COV001 and COV002, including a single-blind randomized controlled phase 2/3 trial of AZD1222 (ChAdOx1 nCoV-19) in healthy adults. For TCRbeta chain sequencing, PBMC samples were collected from trial participants at day 0 and at day 28 after the second dose. The TCR was taken from an adult in good health. The source material was peripheral blood, sampled on day 0 of AZD1222 vaccination.

In nucleotide form, the sequence is TGTGCCAGCAGCAAAGTTCCTTTGTTGGAGACCTTAGCGGGAGGCCGACCCAACGAGCAGTACTTC. Its protein is CASSKVPLLETLAGGRPNEQYF. The rearranged segments are TRBV21-1 and TRBJ2-7; the table's D call TRBD2 went unverified against the DNA. TRBV21-1 is described as a pseudogene. The CDR3 contains 22 residues, cysteine and phenylalanine counted. The kept DNA is CDR3 alone, 66 bases in frame from the first base.